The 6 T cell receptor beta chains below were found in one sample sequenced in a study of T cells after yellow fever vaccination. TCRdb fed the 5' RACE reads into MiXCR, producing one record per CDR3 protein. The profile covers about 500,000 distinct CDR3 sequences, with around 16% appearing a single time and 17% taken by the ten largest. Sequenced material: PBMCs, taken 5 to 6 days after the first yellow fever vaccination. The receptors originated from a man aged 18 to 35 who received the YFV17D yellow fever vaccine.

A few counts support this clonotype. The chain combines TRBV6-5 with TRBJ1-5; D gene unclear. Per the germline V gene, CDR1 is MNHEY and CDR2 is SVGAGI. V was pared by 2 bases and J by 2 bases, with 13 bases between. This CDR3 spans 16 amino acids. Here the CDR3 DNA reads TGTGCCAGCAGTTACATCCGGGGTCTACGCAATCAGCCCCAGCATTTT. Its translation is CASSYIRGLRNQPQHF.

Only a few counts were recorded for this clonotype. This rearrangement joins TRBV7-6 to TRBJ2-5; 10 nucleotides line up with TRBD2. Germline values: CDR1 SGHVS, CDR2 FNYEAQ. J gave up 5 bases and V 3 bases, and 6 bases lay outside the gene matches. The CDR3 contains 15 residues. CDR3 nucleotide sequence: TGTGCCAGCAGCTTGCGTAGCGGGGGGTTGGAGACCCAGTACTTC. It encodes CASSLRSGGLETQYF.

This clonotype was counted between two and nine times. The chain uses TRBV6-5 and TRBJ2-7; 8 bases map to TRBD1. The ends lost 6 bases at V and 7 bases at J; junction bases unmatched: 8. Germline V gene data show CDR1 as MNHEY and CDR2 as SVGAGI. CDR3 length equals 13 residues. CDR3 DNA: TGTGCCAGCAGGAGACAGGGGACCTGGGAGCAGTACTTC. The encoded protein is CASRRQGTWEQYF.

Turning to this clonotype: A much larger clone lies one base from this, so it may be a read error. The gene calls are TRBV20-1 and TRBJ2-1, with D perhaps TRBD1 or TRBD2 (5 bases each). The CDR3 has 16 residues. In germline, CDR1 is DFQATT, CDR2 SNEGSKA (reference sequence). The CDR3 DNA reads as TGCTGTGCTAGAGATGTCGCGACAACCCGAGGGGATGAGCAGTTCTTC. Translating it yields CCARDVATTRGDEQFF.

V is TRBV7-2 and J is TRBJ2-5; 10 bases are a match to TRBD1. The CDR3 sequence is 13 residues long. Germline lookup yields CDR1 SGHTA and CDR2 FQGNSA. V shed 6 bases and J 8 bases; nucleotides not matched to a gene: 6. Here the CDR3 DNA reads TGTGCCAGCAGTCGACAGGGGGCGATAACCCAGTACTTC. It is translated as CASSRQGAITQYF.

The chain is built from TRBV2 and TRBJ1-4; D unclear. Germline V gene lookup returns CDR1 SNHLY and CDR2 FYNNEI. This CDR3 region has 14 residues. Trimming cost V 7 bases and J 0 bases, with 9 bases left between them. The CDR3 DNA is TGTGCCAGCAAACGGGTATCAACTAATGAAAAACTGTTTTTT. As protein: CASKRVSTNEKLFF.